The TCR beta chain under discussion was sequenced for a study of cytomegalovirus exposure and HLA in healthy donors. General study results and limits: The study found most TCR sequences rare, yet found some public TCRs in many donors. As a later analysis revealed, most CMV-associated TCR beta chains appeared HLA-restricted. Immune exposure data for these donors was limited to CMV serostatus. A further, later analysis showed that HLA-associated TCR beta chains (compared with equally common others) were more clonally expanded.

This clone appeared a few times. The antigen is undetermined. Germline V lookup: CDR1 GTSNPN, CDR2 SVGIG (reference sequence). This CDR3 comprises 15 residues. J lost 4 bases, V lost 0 bases, and 6 bases had no gene match. The PCR had 60 Vbeta and 13 Jbeta primers. The method was immunoSEQ multiplex PCR; TCRdb's version includes in-frame clones alone and lacks a portion of them. Counted here are about 200,000 clones, under 80% occurring once; the ten biggest clones make up roughly 0.22%. The chain joins TRBV30 to TRBJ2-5; 9 bases are a match to TRBD2. The sample consisted of PBMCs. The TCR comes from a girl aged 2-9 years in good health and CMV-seronegative. CDR3 sequence: CAWSVRGGRAETQYF. CDR3 in DNA: TGTGCCTGGAGTGTACGAGGCGGGAGGGCAGAGACCCAGTACTTC.